The 21 T cell receptor beta chains below were found in one sample sequenced in a study of tumor and adjacent non-tumor tissue in lung cancer. No cell sorting was done before RNA was extracted from the tissue. The normal lung tissue was taken more than 3 cm from the tumor edge. Three rounds of nested PCR, following a modified ARM-PCR protocol, produced the TCRbeta library. TCRdb used MiXCR to reprocess the multiplex PCR reads, holding one entry per CDR3 protein. The table shows 98,000 or so distinct CDR3 sequences, with 80% occurring only once. The sample was distant non-tumor lung tissue. The source is a man in his 60s with small cell lung cancer.

Details on this clonotype: Sequence at one end of the junction differs from germline and may be a read error. The chain joins TRBV5-4 to TRBJ1-4; a possible D gene is TRBD1 (6 bases). The CDR3 consists of 15 residues. Germline V gene sequence: CDR1 SGHNT, CDR2 YYREEE (reference sequence). CDR3 in DNA: TGTGCCAGCAGCCTCGGGGGACAAACTAATGAAAAACTGCTTTTT. It is translated as CASSLGGQTNEKLLF. Supplemented by reference TRBV5-4 and TRBJ1-4, the full variable domain reads ETGVTQSPTHLIKTRGQQVTLRCSSQSGHNTVSWYQQALGQGPQFIFQYYREEENGRGNFPPRFSGLQFPNYSSELNVNALELDDSALYLCASSLGGQTNEKLLFGSGTQLSVL.

About this clonotype: One end of the junction does not line up with germline, which may come from a read error. This chain joins TRBV11-2 and TRBJ2-7; TRBD2 might be the D (5 bases). CDR1 is SGHAT and CDR2 is FQNNGV in the germline V gene. There are 14 residues in the CDR3. The CDR3 sequence: CTSSLEVGGCEQYF. The CDR3 DNA follows: TGTACCAGCAGCCTAGAAGTCGGAGGCTGCGAGCAGTACTTC.

For this clonotype: The final CDR3 position lacks the conserved phenylalanine or tryptophan, pointing to a likely read error. The V and J genes are TRBV20-1 and TRBJ1-2; D is ambiguous. This CDR3 spans 14 amino acids. Germline V gives CDR1 DFQATT, CDR2 SNEGSKA (reference sequence). CDR3 region: CSAAWQAGFYGYTS. The CDR3 DNA reads TGCAGTGCCGCGTGGCAGGCCGGGTTCTATGGGTACACCTCC.

With respect to this clonotype: Being one base from a much bigger clone, this may be a read error. The CDR3 loop reads CASGLGFWDRGLDQSQHF. For the CDR3, the DNA is TGTGCTAGTGGTTTGGGATTCTGGGACAGGGGGTTGGATCAGTCCCAGCATTTT. The V and J genes are TRBV12-5 and TRBJ1-5; TRBD1 matches 11 bases. There are 18 residues in the CDR3. The germline CDR1 and CDR2 sequences are LGHNT and FRNRAP.

For this clonotype: An end of the junction does not agree with germline; a read error may underlie this. The chain recombines TRBV11-2 with TRBJ2-1, with D hard to call. CDR3 length: 17 amino acids. Germline values: CDR1 SGHAT, CDR2 FQNNGV. The CDR3, as DNA: TGTGCCAACAGCTTAGTGTCAGCCCAGTGCTCCTACAATGAGCAGTTCTTC. Protein: CANSLVSAQCSYNEQFF.

Concerning this clonotype itself: A read error is possible here, since a much larger clone lies one base away. This CDR3 is missing its conserved last phenylalanine or tryptophan, likely due to a read error. The rearrangement links TRBV6-1 to TRBJ2-2; D gene unclear. Germline V lookup: CDR1 MNHNS, CDR2 SASEGT. This CDR3 has 14 residues. The CDR3 reads CVSSPGRETGELFL. CDR3 DNA sequence: TGTGTCAGCAGTCCTGGCAGAGAAACCGGGGAGCTGTTTCTT.

CDR3 bases: TGTGCCAGGGGGGACGGAGCCGGGGAGCAGTACTTC. This sequence encodes CARGDGAGEQYF. The chain links TRBV6-1 to TRBJ2-7; D possibly uses TRBD1 or TRBD2 (5 bases each). With 9 bases removed from V and 7 bases from J, the gap between germline ends came to 16 bases. Looked up from germline, CDR1 is MNHNS and CDR2 is SASEGT. This CDR3 comprises 12 residues.

V is TRBV4-1 and J is TRBJ2-2, with TRBD2 identical over 12 bases. CDR1 MGHRA and CDR2 YSYEKL come from the germline V gene. CDR3 length: 17 amino acids. V shed 5 bases and J 10 bases; nucleotides not matched to a gene: 14. CDR3 region: CASSSRTSGMNTVELFF. The CDR3 region has the DNA TGCGCCAGCAGCTCCCGGACTAGCGGGATGAACACAGTGGAGCTGTTTTTT.

This clonotype showed up just once. The junction and the germline gene differ at one end; a read error may be behind it. The chain recombines TRBV6-5 with TRBJ2-1, with 7 bases matching TRBD2. The CDR3 runs to 16 residues. Germline lookup yields CDR1 MNHEY and CDR2 SVGAGI. CDR3 nucleotides: TGTGCCACCTCTAAGGCAAGCGGGATTGACTACTATGAGCAGTGCTTC. Protein sequence: CATSKASGIDYYEQCF.

Notes on this clonotype: It may be a read error: a sequence one base away is much more abundant. This rearrangement joins TRBV7-9 to TRBJ2-7; D gene uncertain. CDR3 length: 11 residues. In germline, CDR1 is SEHNR, CDR2 FQNEAQ (reference sequence). CDR3 in DNA: TGTGTCAGCAGCTTAGCTTACGAGCAGTACTTC. Its translation: CVSSLAYEQYF.

The chain has TRBV5-1 and TRBJ2-1; tentative D call: TRBD2 (6 bases). The V gene's germline CDR1 is SGHRS and CDR2 YFSETQ. Deletions cut 7 bases from V and 2 bases from J, with 16 bases between. The CDR3 loop spans 15 amino acids. CDR3 region: CASGDLANAYNEQFF. In nucleotides, the CDR3 is TGCGCCAGCGGAGATCTAGCGAATGCCTACAATGAGCAGTTCTTC.

Notes on this clonotype: One end of the junction varies from germline; a read error may be responsible. The chain joins TRBV6-1 to TRBJ2-7; TRBD1 is a possible D gene (6 bases). Germline assignment: CDR1 MNHNS and CDR2 SASEGT. This CDR3 region has 13 residues. The CDR3 here is CVSSAGQHYEQYF. The CDR3 DNA sequence: TGTGTCAGCAGTGCCGGACAGCACTACGAGCAATACTTC.

The chain is built from TRBV29-1 and TRBJ2-1; 11 nucleotides agree with TRBD2. CDR1 is SQVTM, CDR2 ANQGSEA, per germline. With 8 bases clipped from V and 9 bases from J, the junction kept 9 bases outside the gene matches. The CDR3 runs 13 residues. CDR3 in DNA: TGCAGCCTCCAGGGACTAGCGGACAGTGAGCAGTTCTTC. This encodes CSLQGLADSEQFF.

J is TRBJ2-1 and V is TRBV6-1; possibly TRBD1 for D (6 bases). The ends were cut back, 1 base at V and 7 bases at J, with 14 bases in the middle. CDR1 and CDR2 from the germline V gene are MNHNS and SASEGT. The CDR3 is 15 residues long. The CDR3 reads CASSEVGRGSNEQFF. The CDR3 nucleotides read TGTGCCAGCAGTGAAGTAGGCAGGGGTAGTAATGAGCAGTTCTTC.

Concerning this clonotype itself: Its ends do not fully match the called genes, so a read error is possible. This rearrangement joins TRBV9 to TRBJ2-2; 9 bases are a match to TRBD1. CDR1 and CDR2 (germline): SGDLS, YYNGEE. The CDR3 is 15 residues long. CDR3: CASGVGDRAAGELFF. The CDR3 DNA is TGTGCCAGCGGCGTAGGGGACAGGGCGGCCGGGGAGCTGTTTTTT. Full variable domain (missing parts from reference TRBV9 and TRBJ2-2): DSGVTQTPKHLITATGQRVTLRCSPRSGDLSVYWYQQSLDQGLQFLIQYYNGEERAKGNILERFSAQQFPDLHSELNLSSLELGDSALYFCASGVGDRAAGELFFGEGSRLTVL.

Points on this clonotype: A read error may account for a junction end that differs from germline. V gene TRBV11-2 combines with J gene TRBJ2-1, with a possible D match to TRBD1 (5 bases). CDR1 and CDR2 (germline): SGHAT, FQNNGV. The CDR3 sequence is 14 residues long. The CDR3 nucleotides read TGTGCTAGCAGCTTAGAGGCAGGGTTGGTAGAGCAGTTATTC. It translates to CASSLEAGLVEQLF.

This clonotype occurred once. A clone one base away is much larger, so this may be a read error. The V gene is TRBV29-1, the J gene TRBJ1-1; D is uncertain. This CDR3 is 14 amino acids long. Germline lookup yields CDR1 SQVTM and CDR2 ANQGSEA. CDR3 residues: CSVVDKTRNTEAYF. CDR3 DNA: TGCAGCGTTGTAGACAAAACAAGAAACACTGAAGCTTACTTT.

On this clonotype: The junction and the germline gene differ at one end; a read error may be behind it. This chain uses TRBV5-4 with TRBJ2-2, with a tentative D call TRBD2 (6 bases). Germline-derived CDR1 and CDR2 are SGHNT and YYREEE (reference sequence). This CDR3 is 16 amino acids long. CDR3 sequence reads: CASYMTGRENTGGLFF. CDR3 nucleotide sequence: TGTGCCAGCTATATGACGGGACGGGAGAACACCGGGGGGCTGTTTTTT.

The V call is TRBV11-3, the J call TRBJ2-3; D possibly corresponds to TRBD2 (6 bases). From germline, CDR1 is SGHNT and CDR2 YENEEA. The V end was cut by 4 bases, the J end by 14 bases, with 25 bases between. The CDR3 loop spans 15 amino acids. The CDR3 sequence is CASSSVTSISDMRYF. CDR3 coding DNA: TGTGCCAGCAGCTCCGTGACTAGTATTTCCGATATGCGGTATTTT. The full variable domain, its missing parts supplied by reference TRBV11-3 and TRBJ2-3, is EAGVVQSPRYKIIEKKQPVAFWCNPISGHNTLYWYLQNLGQGPELLIRYENEEAVDDSQLPKDRFSAERLKGVDSTLKIQPAELGDSAVYLCASSSVTSISDMRYFGPGTRLTVL.

Points on this clonotype: An end of the junction differs from the germline gene, which may be a read error. The chain links TRBV4-1 to TRBJ2-2; TRBD2 matches 12 bases. Germline V gene lookup returns CDR1 MGHRA and CDR2 YSYEKL. The CDR3 contains 17 residues. CDR3 in DNA: TGCCCCAGCAGCTCCCGGACTAGCGGGACGATCACCAGGGAGCTGTTTTTT. Translated: CPSSSRTSGTITRELFF.

Points on this clonotype: A much larger clone lies one base from this, so it may be a read error. This sequence joins TRBV20-1 and TRBJ2-7, with 9 bases matching TRBD1. The germline CDR1 and CDR2 sequences are DFQATT and SNEGSKA (reference sequence). CDR3 length: 16 amino acids. Here the CDR3 reads CSAVNLRDRAPYKQYF. DNA of the CDR3: TGCAGTGCTGTCAACCTCCGGGACAGGGCACCCTACAAGCAGTACTTC.